This paragraph covers one TCR beta chain sequence. This clone has only one observation. Its antigen specificity is not known. Base qualities are not provided; no much larger clone lies one nucleotide away. The data stem from a study of blood T cell repertoires in COVID-19 (dated by TCRdb to about 2020). Regarding the study in general: Samples from collaborators originated in the United States, Italy and Spain and spanned both the acute and convalescent phases of COVID-19. Samples came from the ongoing ImmuneRACE study (first 160 participants) plus 1,254 subjects from 6 global collaborators. The repertoires were made available in a free public database intended to serve as a resource for research on the immune response to SARS-CoV-2. Sample metadata almost always included a de-identified subject ID, COVID-19 status, age in years and sex. The dataset comprised deeply sampled blood TCRbeta repertoires from subjects exposed to, actively infected with, or recovered from COVID-19. HLA class I and class II types, where available, came from metadata supplied by the sample provider rather than from assay-based typing. The material from the prospective study consisted of cDNA or gDNA derived from T cells, B-cell-depleted T cells, or PBMCs. The paper as a whole reports these results and caveats: Clinical and demographic metadata were provided uncurated, with the amount varying by source and participant.

TCRbeta CDR3 regions were amplified from genomic DNA using the immunoSEQ Assay, a bias-controlled multiplex PCR. Turning to the authors' computational methods: Within the assay, amplification of reference gene primers was used to estimate how many nucleated cells each sample contained. To quantify the absolute abundance of each unique TCRbeta CDR3 rearrangement, sequence reads were collapsed and filtered. For each sample, productive Simpson clonality was calculated by taking the square root of Simpson's diversity index across productive rearrangements. Sourced from immuneACCESS, this table was stored by TCRdb with only in-frame sequences that have V and J called. A share of the clones is absent; for the studies checked, an unresolved V gene accounts for under half, and the remainder has no known explanation. D and trimming were read from the DNA, whereas the V and J calls and clone size are those reported in that table. Within this sample are around 150,000 clones, with around 84% of them counted one time only. The ten largest clonotypes hold roughly 19% of the sample.

The germline V gene sets CDR1 to LGHNA and CDR2 to YNFKEQ. Deletion took 0 bases off V and 4 bases off J, with a span of 12 bases between the germline ends. CDR3 length: 15 amino acids, cysteine to phenylalanine. Left in the record is the CDR3 DNA by itself, 45 bases read in frame from the first base. Whole blood was collected in K2EDTA tubes by collaborating institutions according to the institutions' own protocols. Collaborator samples were shipped for TCRbeta analysis as frozen whole blood, isolated PBMCs, or DNA extracted from either sample type. The sample consisted of peripheral blood. Here the chain combines TRBV4-2 and TRBJ1-2; the D gene is unclear. The receptor comes from a woman of 80 years or more with acute or convalescent COVID-19. The DNA reads TGTGCCAGCAGCCAAGATCCCCAGTCTCCCTATGGCTACACCTTC. It codes for CASSQDPQSPYGYTF.